The 11 T cell receptor beta chains given below trace back to one sample, sequenced in a study of blood T cell repertoires in COVID-19. The protocol was immunoSEQ multiplex PCR, while the TCRdb copy is restricted to in-frame clones and leaves out a portion. The sample includes over 200,000 clones, approximately 90% of them seen just once. Sample: PBMCs or T cells enriched from blood (not recorded which). The receptors here all came from a man between 40 and 49 years old who had recovered from COVID-19.

This chain links TRBV7-9 with TRBJ2-5; 9 bases align to TRBD2. Germline CDR1 SEHNR, CDR2 FQNEAQ (reference sequence). V dropped 4 bases and J dropped 2; count of bases not matched to a gene: 8. The CDR3 totals 16 residues. The CDR3 here is CASSSLAGTGQETQYF. For the CDR3, the DNA is TGTGCCAGCAGCTCCCTAGCGGGGACGGGGCAAGAGACCCAGTACTTC.

V is TRBV5-1 and J is TRBJ1-1, with D possibly matching TRBD1 (6 bases). Trimming took 0 bases from V and 1 from J, leaving 13 bases between them. This CDR3 is built from 16 residues. CDR1 and CDR2 (germline): SGHRS, YFSETQ. The CDR3 protein is CASSLGTGLRNTEAFF. The CDR3 bases are TGCGCCAGCAGCTTGGGAACAGGGTTAAGGAACACTGAAGCTTTCTTT.

This chain links TRBV7-3 with TRBJ1-1; TRBD1 matches 11 bases. The CDR3 runs 15 residues. The ends lost 2 bases at V and 6 bases at J; junction bases unmatched: 5. In germline, CDR1 is SGHTA, CDR2 FQGTGA. CDR3 sequence: CASSLPGQGVSEAFF. CDR3 in DNA: TGTGCCAGCAGCTTACCGGGACAGGGGGTCTCTGAAGCTTTCTTT.

V is TRBV12-5 and J is TRBJ1-1, with TRBD1 as a possible D gene (6 bases). The CDR3 runs to 13 residues. From germline, CDR1 is LGHNT and CDR2 FRNRAP. V lost 9 bases and J lost 4, with 15 bases in between. DNA of the CDR3: TGTGCTAGCTTACAGGGTTTACGCACTGAAGCTTTCTTT. This sequence encodes CASLQGLRTEAFF.

This clone appeared once. CDR3 in DNA: TGTGCCAGCAGCTTCCGCCCGACTAGCGGGGGCTCCTACGAGCAGTACTTC. Its protein is CASSFRPTSGGSYEQYF. This chain uses TRBV7-2 with TRBJ2-7, with 12 bases matching TRBD2. V was clipped by 3 bases and J by 0 bases; unmatched bases: 6. Germline V gene sequence: CDR1 SGHTA, CDR2 FQGNSA. This CDR3 has 17 residues.

The chain has TRBV27 and TRBJ2-2; 8 bases line up with TRBD1. The V gene end was trimmed by 5 bases and the J gene end by 4 bases; junction bases not matched to a gene: 9. Germline loops: CDR1 MNHEY, CDR2 SMNVEV (reference sequence). This CDR3 has 16 amino acids. In DNA, the CDR3 is TGTGCCAGCAGTCCCCCTGGACAGGGAAGCACCGGGGAGCTGTTTTTT. It encodes CASSPPGQGSTGELFF.

This clone was counted once. The J gene is TRBJ2-1, the V gene TRBV6-6, with 7 bases aligning to TRBD2. The CDR3 totals 14 residues. Germline values: CDR1 MNHNY, CDR2 SVGAGI (reference sequence). V lost 2 bases, J lost 2 bases, and 0 bases stayed unmatched. CDR3 sequence (DNA): TGTGCCAGCAGTTACGGGAGGGCCTACAATGAGCAGTTCTTC. Amino acids: CASSYGRAYNEQFF.

V usage is TRBV18 and J usage is TRBJ2-2, with 11 bases matching TRBD1. Per germline, CDR1 KGHSH and CDR2 LQKENI. V was clipped by 3 bases and J by 2 bases; unmatched bases: 2. The CDR3 runs 16 residues. The chain's CDR3 is CASSPGTGGNTGELFF. CDR3 bases: TGTGCCAGCTCACCCGGGACAGGGGGAAACACCGGGGAGCTGTTTTTT.

The chain recombines TRBV6-2 or TRBV6-3 with TRBJ1-2; tentatively, D is TRBD1 (6 bases). The CDR3 has 13 residues. In germline, CDR1 is MNHEY, CDR2 SVGEGT. Trimming took off 6 bases at V and 4 bases at J, with 12 bases between the two ends. CDR3: CASSSTGPYGYTF. DNA of the CDR3: TGTGCCAGCAGCAGTACAGGGCCCTATGGCTACACCTTC.

The V and J genes are TRBV5-1 and TRBJ1-1; TRBD1 agrees at 7 bases. The CDR3 contains 16 residues. V lost 4 bases to trimming and J lost 0 bases; unmatched junction nucleotides: 9. Germline assignment: CDR1 SGHRS and CDR2 YFSETQ. The DNA of the CDR3 is TGCGCCAGCAGCCACGAGACAGGGCAGGTGAACACTGAAGCTTTCTTT. Protein sequence: CASSHETGQVNTEAFF.

The chain has TRBV19 and TRBJ2-1, with 7 positions matching TRBD1. V was clipped by 3 bases and J by 4 bases; unmatched bases: 9. The germline V gene has CDR1 LNHDA and CDR2 SQIVND (reference sequence). This CDR3 spans 16 amino acids. This CDR3 is CASSMTGRKLYNEQFF. The CDR3 DNA sequence: TGTGCCAGTAGTATGACAGGGCGAAAGTTGTACAATGAGCAGTTCTTC.